This T cell receptor beta chain came from a study of blood T cells in healthy people across ages. Study-level information: With template switching, about one barcoded beta molecule was captured per two T cells.

A J-beta primer mix and a sample-barcoded 5' primer were used in a second PCR of about 7 to 12 cycles. Every molecule of cDNA carried a tag from a template-switch adaptor with 12 random nucleotides. TCRdb reanalysed the 5' RACE reads using MiXCR and keeps one entry per CDR3 protein. The sample includes approximately 600,000 distinct CDR3 sequences, 58% of them seen just once. Trimming removed 1 base from V and 7 bases from J, with 13 bases in between. From germline, CDR1 is MNHNS and CDR2 SASEGT. The CDR3 has 15 amino acids. This TCR came from a man between 60 and 75 years old in good health. The chain combines TRBV6-1 with TRBJ1-4; D not resolved. Sequenced sample: blood. CDR3 bases: TGTGCCAGCAGTGAAGGGACGGCCTCATCTGAAAAACTGTTTTTT. Its protein is CASSEGTASSEKLFF.